What follows is one T cell receptor (beta chain) and its context. These data originate in a study of blood T cell repertoires in COVID-19. At the level of the study: Whether acute or convalescent, the COVID-19 samples came from the United States, Italy and Spain.

Profiled with immunoSEQ multiplex PCR; TCRdb holds only in-frame clones, not every one. The table lists a few hundred thousand clones, 88% of them singletons, with around 0.91% in the top ten. CDR3 length: 14 amino acids. From germline, CDR1 is PRHDT and CDR2 FYEKMQ (reference sequence). The junction had 7 bases not matched to a gene; V was cut back by 5 bases and J by 7 bases. The genes are TRBV13 and TRBJ2-1; TRBD2 matches at 8 bases. The receptor was derived from a woman between 35 and 50 years old who had recovered from COVID-19. The sequenced sample was peripheral blood. The CDR3 spells CASSGTSFPNEQFF. The CDR3, as DNA: TGTGCCAGCAGCGGGACTAGTTTCCCAAATGAGCAGTTCTTC.